Below are 2 T cell receptor beta chains sequenced from a single sample in a study of shared clonotypes between healthy human individuals. The protocol was immunoSEQ multiplex PCR, while the TCRdb copy is restricted to in-frame clones and leaves out a portion. Among roughly 1,600,000 clones listed, just under 99% were seen once. Sample: naive CD4+ T cells sorted from blood. This sample's subset: CD45RA+ positively selected. These receptors were obtained from a man younger than 45 in good health.

The chain uses TRBV5-1 and TRBJ2-1; D possibly corresponds to TRBD1 (6 bases). Germline-derived CDR1 and CDR2 are SGHRS and YFSETQ. This CDR3 contains 12 residues. V lost 4 bases and J lost 10, with 12 bases in between. The CDR3 sequence is CASSVGAGEQFF. The CDR3 DNA reads as TGCGCCAGCAGCGTGGGGGCCGGAGAGCAGTTCTTC.

The V gene is TRBV6-5, the J gene TRBJ1-1, with D maybe TRBD1 (5 bases). V lost 6 bases and J 6 bases, leaving 14 bases between the germline ends. The CDR3 is made up of 13 amino acids. Germline CDR1 reads MNHEY; CDR2 reads SVGAGI. The CDR3 region is CASRSTGTAEAFF. The CDR3 coding sequence is TGTGCCAGCAGGTCCACAGGAACCGCTGAAGCTTTCTTT.